One and the same sample provided the 20 T cell receptor beta chains below, sequenced in a study of T-cell reconstitution after alpha-beta-depleted transplantation in children. Unique molecular identifiers were used to barcode this TCRbeta library. TCRdb used MiXCR to reprocess the PCR reads, holding one entry per CDR3 protein. The data hold around 190,000 distinct CDR3 sequences, with roughly 6.6% observed a single time. The input for sequencing was PBMCs, taken before TCRalphabeta/CD19-depleted stem cell transplant. These receptors were obtained from a boy aged 2 to 9 with acute lymphoblastic leukemia, due to receive a stem cell transplant.

This clonotype was detected ten times or more. The chain uses TRBV18 and TRBJ2-2; 10 nucleotides agree with TRBD2. The ends lost 3 bases at V and 3 bases at J; junction bases unmatched: 4. The CDR3 has 16 amino acids. CDR1 and CDR2 (germline): KGHSH, LQKENI. CDR3: CASSPLAGGDTGELFF. CDR3 DNA: TGTGCCAGCTCACCGTTAGCGGGAGGAGACACCGGGGAGCTGTTTTTT.

There are a few counts of this clonotype. The rearrangement links TRBV11-2 to TRBJ2-7, with a possible D match to TRBD2 (5 bases). Germline loops: CDR1 SGHAT, CDR2 FQNNGV. The V gene lost 5 bases and the J gene lost 2 bases, with 13 bases spanning the gap. This CDR3 has 14 amino acids. CDR3: CASSPPAGAYEQYF. CDR3 nucleotide sequence: TGTGCCAGCAGCCCCCCGGCGGGTGCCTACGAGCAGTACTTC.

V is TRBV20-1 and J is TRBJ1-6, with 7 positions matching TRBD1. Germline V gene data show CDR1 as DFQATT and CDR2 as SNEGSKA (reference sequence). J was trimmed by 8 bases and V by 4 bases; bases with no gene match: 11. The CDR3 has 15 amino acids. The CDR3 reads CSATTATGDDSPLHF. CDR3 DNA sequence: TGCAGTGCTACAACGGCTACAGGGGACGATTCACCCCTCCACTTT.

This clonotype was recorded many times. The V and J genes are TRBV29-1 and TRBJ1-2; D is ambiguous. Trimming left V 7 bases short and J 8 bases short, with 20 bases between. Germline loops: CDR1 SQVTM, CDR2 ANQGSEA. This CDR3 region has 13 residues. The CDR3 region is CSAGATDESGYTF. For the CDR3, the DNA is TGCAGCGCAGGCGCGACGGATGAATCGGGCTACACCTTC.

This clonotype was seen at least ten times. Here the CDR3 reads CASMSATGNEQYF. The CDR3 nucleotides read TGTGCCAGCATGTCAGCGACAGGGAACGAGCAGTACTTC. The chain has TRBV6-5 and TRBJ2-7; 7 bases align to TRBD1. There are 13 residues in the CDR3. After removal of 7 bases from V and 5 bases from J, the junction contained 8 bases not matched to a gene. Germline CDR1 reads MNHEY; CDR2 reads SVGAGI.

This clonotype turned up a few times. The rearrangement joins TRBV29-1 to TRBJ1-1; D not resolved. The V end lost 6 bases, the J end lost 0 bases, and 11 bases lay between the germline ends. This CDR3 comprises 13 residues. Germline assignment: CDR1 SQVTM and CDR2 ANQGSEA. CDR3 DNA sequence: TGCAGCGTCGCCGAGAGGTTGAACACTGAAGCTTTCTTT. It codes for CSVAERLNTEAFF.

This clonotype was picked up a small number of times. This sequence joins TRBV12-3 or TRBV12-4 and TRBJ1-4; 10 nucleotides agree with TRBD1. V lost 3 bases, J lost 0 bases, and 10 bases stayed unmatched. The CDR3 runs 19 residues. This CDR3 is CASSFLGTGAAATNEKLFF. For the CDR3, the DNA is TGTGCCAGCAGTTTTCTCGGGACAGGGGCTGCTGCAACTAATGAAAAACTGTTTTTT.

This clonotype was detected a few times. The V gene is TRBV2, the J gene TRBJ2-7, with D possibly TRBD1 on 5 matching bases. V was clipped by 9 bases and J by 1 base, with 13 bases between them. Germline loops: CDR1 SNHLY, CDR2 FYNNEI. CDR3 length: 13 amino acids. This CDR3 reads CASRTYLSYEQYF. Here the CDR3 DNA reads TGTGCCAGTCGGACATACCTTTCCTACGAGCAGTACTTC.

This clonotype has only a few counts. The V and J genes are TRBV4-1 and TRBJ2-6; the D is unclear. Trimming left V 0 bases short and J 4 bases short, with 7 bases between. The germline V gene encodes CDR1 MGHRA and CDR2 YSYEKL. The CDR3 consists of 15 residues. The CDR3 spells CASSQDPLGANVLTF. The CDR3 DNA reads as TGCGCCAGCAGCCAAGATCCTCTAGGGGCCAACGTCCTGACTTTC.

The chain carries TRBV27 and TRBJ1-2; 9 positions agree with TRBD1. CDR1 and CDR2 (germline): MNHEY, SMNVEV (reference sequence). This CDR3 has 16 amino acids. V lost 8 bases, J lost 3 bases, and 13 bases stayed unmatched. The CDR3 spells CASSPGQGYFDYGYTF. In DNA, the CDR3 is TGTGCCAGCTCCCCGGGACAGGGTTACTTCGACTATGGCTACACCTTC.

This clonotype showed up many times. V usage is TRBV5-5 and J usage is TRBJ1-3; D not certain. The ends were cut back, 3 bases at V and 4 bases at J, with 5 bases in the middle. There are 12 residues in the CDR3. CDR1 SGHKS and CDR2 YYEKEE come from the germline V gene (reference sequence). The CDR3 sequence: CASSSAGNTIYF. DNA for the CDR3: TGTGCCAGCAGCTCCGCCGGAAACACCATATATTTT.

J is TRBJ2-3 and V is TRBV5-4, with 8 bases matching TRBD2. Looked up from germline, CDR1 is SGHNT and CDR2 is YYREEE (reference sequence). The CDR3 is made up of 15 amino acids. Trimming took 5 bases from V and 1 from J; bases not matched to a gene: 6. The CDR3 sequence: CASRPSGGRTDTQYF. As DNA, the CDR3 is TGTGCCAGCAGGCCATCGGGGGGGCGCACAGATACGCAGTATTTT.

This clonotype was found many times. The gene calls are TRBV6-6 and TRBJ2-3; TRBD1 might be the D (6 bases). Looked up from germline, CDR1 is MNHNY and CDR2 is SVGAGI (reference sequence). CDR3 length: 15 amino acids. The ends were cut back, 4 bases at V and 5 bases at J, with 16 bases in the middle. CDR3 nucleotides: TGTGCCAGCAGTTTCAGGGGCCCCTCTGGAGATACGCAGTATTTT. Protein product: CASSFRGPSGDTQYF.

The rearrangement joins TRBV7-3 to TRBJ2-3; possibly TRBD1 for D (6 bases). Trimming pared 5 bases from V and 2 bases from J, leaving 17 bases between. The CDR3 has 16 amino acids. The germline gives CDR1 SGHTA, CDR2 FQGTGA. DNA for the CDR3: TGTGCCAGCAGCCGAGACAGGCCGGGCTCCACAGATACGCAGTATTTT. Its protein is CASSRDRPGSTDTQYF.

Ten or more counts support this clonotype. This rearrangement joins TRBV28 to TRBJ2-5; D may be TRBD1 or TRBD2 (5 bases each). Trimming removed 5 bases at V and 1 base at J, with 14 bases between. The CDR3 totals 15 residues. Germline CDR1 is MDHEN and CDR2 is SYDVKM. CDR3 sequence (DNA): TGTGCCAGCAGTGTCGGGACCCGTGGCCAAGAGACCCAGTACTTC. It codes for CASSVGTRGQETQYF.

Only a few counts were recorded for this clonotype. Being one base from a much bigger clone, this may be a read error. This is likely a read error, given that the CDR3 carries no conserved phenylalanine or tryptophan at its end. This chain links TRBV27 with TRBJ2-7; TRBD2 might be the D (5 bases). Germline CDR1 is MNHEY and CDR2 is SMNVEV (reference sequence). The CDR3 consists of 13 residues. Trimming shortened V by 6 bases and J by 2 bases, and 11 bases separated the two germline ends. The chain's CDR3 is CASSSTRTYEQYS. In nucleotides, the CDR3 is TGTGCCAGCAGCAGTACTAGAACCTACGAGCAGTACTCC.

This clonotype was observed many times. This chain links TRBV5-1 with TRBJ1-1; no clear D. The CDR3 loop spans 14 amino acids. The V end lost 0 bases, the J end lost 1 base, and 7 bases lay between the germline ends. From germline, CDR1 is SGHRS and CDR2 YFSETQ. CDR3 sequence (DNA): TGCGCCAGCAGCTTGGTTCGCGGGAACACTGAAGCTTTCTTT. Its protein product is CASSLVRGNTEAFF.

This clonotype occurred many times. The chain links TRBV5-5 to TRBJ2-3; no clear D. V was cut by 3 bases and J by 0 bases, with 5 bases left in between. This CDR3 contains 13 residues. Germline CDR1 is SGHKS and CDR2 is YYEKEE (reference sequence). CDR3 DNA: TGTGCCAGCAGCTCCGCTAGCACAGATACGCAGTATTTT. Protein: CASSSASTDTQYF. Together with reference TRBV5-5 and TRBJ2-3, the CDR3 gives the full variable domain: DAGVTQSPTHLIKTRGQQVTLRCSPISGHKSVSWYQQVLGQGPQFIFQYYEKEERGRGNFPDRFSARQFPNYSSELNVNALLLGDSALYLCASSSASTDTQYFGPGTRLTVL.

At least ten counts were recorded for this clonotype. A junction boundary mismatches the germline segment, possibly from a read error. The chain is built from TRBV6-5 and TRBJ2-7; TRBD1 agrees at 7 bases. The germline CDR1 and CDR2 sequences are MNHEY and SVGAGI. The CDR3 is 11 amino acids. The CDR3 spells CASSSSGTESF. CDR3 DNA: TGTGCCAGCAGTTCGTCGGGGACAGAATCCTTC.

This clonotype was detected only a few times. The V and J genes are TRBV6-5 and TRBJ1-6; 9 bases match TRBD1. Per germline, CDR1 MNHEY and CDR2 SVGAGI. Germline trimming cut 0 bases from V and 10 bases from J; bases unmatched to any gene: 10. The CDR3 length is 17 residues. The CDR3 spells CASSYSIEGQGKSPLHF. The CDR3, as DNA: TGTGCCAGCAGTTACTCGATCGAGGGACAGGGAAAATCACCCCTCCACTTT.